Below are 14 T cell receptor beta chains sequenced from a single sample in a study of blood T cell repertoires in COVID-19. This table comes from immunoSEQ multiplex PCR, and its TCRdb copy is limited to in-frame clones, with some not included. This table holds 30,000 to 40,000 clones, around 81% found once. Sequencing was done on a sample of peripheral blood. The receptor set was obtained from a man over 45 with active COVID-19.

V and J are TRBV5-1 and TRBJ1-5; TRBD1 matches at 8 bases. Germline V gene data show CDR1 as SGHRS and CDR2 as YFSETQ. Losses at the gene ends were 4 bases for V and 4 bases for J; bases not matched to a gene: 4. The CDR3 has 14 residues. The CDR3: CASSLGTGNQPQHF. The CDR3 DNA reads TGCGCCAGCAGCCTCGGGACAGGTAATCAGCCCCAGCATTTT.

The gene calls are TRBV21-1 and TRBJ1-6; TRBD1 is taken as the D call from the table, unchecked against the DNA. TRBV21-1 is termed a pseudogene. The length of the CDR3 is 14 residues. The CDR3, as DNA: TGTGCCAGCAGCAAAGCAACCCGGACAGGCAGATTTTACTTT. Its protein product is CASSKATRTGRFYF.

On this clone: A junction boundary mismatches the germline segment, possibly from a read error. The CDR3 DNA sequence: TGTGCCAGCAGCAAAAGGGACACCTATAGCTACACCTTC. This codes for CASSKRDTYSYTF. The V gene is TRBV6-5, the J gene TRBJ1-2, with a weak D call TRBD1 (6 bases). This CDR3 is 13 amino acids long. The V gene's germline CDR1 is MNHEY and CDR2 SVGAGI.

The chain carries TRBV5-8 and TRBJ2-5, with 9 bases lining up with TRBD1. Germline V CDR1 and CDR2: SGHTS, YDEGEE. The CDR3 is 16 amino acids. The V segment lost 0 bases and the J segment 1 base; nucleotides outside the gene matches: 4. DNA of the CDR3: TGTGCCAGCAGCTTGGCGGGACAGGGAGCCCAAGAGACCCAGTACTTC. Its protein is CASSLAGQGAQETQYF.

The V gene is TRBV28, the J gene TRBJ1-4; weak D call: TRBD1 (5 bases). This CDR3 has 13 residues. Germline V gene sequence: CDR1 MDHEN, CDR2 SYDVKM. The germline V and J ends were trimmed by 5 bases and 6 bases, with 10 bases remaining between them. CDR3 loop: CASSPGGYEKLFF. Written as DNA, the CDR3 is TGTGCCAGCAGTCCTGGGGGGTATGAAAAACTGTTTTTT.

CDR3 sequence (DNA): TGTGCCAGCAGCTTCGGCGGCACTGAAGCTTTCTTT. Protein product: CASSFGGTEAFF. The chain is built from TRBV11-1 and TRBJ1-1; the D is unclear. The germline V gene has CDR1 SGHAT and CDR2 FQDESV (reference sequence). V was pared by 3 bases and J by 4 bases, with 6 bases between. This CDR3 is built from 12 residues.

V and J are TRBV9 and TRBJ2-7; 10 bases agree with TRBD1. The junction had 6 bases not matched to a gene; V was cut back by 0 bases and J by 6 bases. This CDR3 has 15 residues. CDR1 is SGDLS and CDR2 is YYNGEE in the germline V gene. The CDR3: CASSVGGTGAREQYF. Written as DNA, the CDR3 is TGTGCCAGCAGCGTAGGGGGGACAGGGGCCCGCGAGCAGTACTTC.

CDR3: CASSQDRTSGEQTQYF. CDR3 nucleotides: TGTGCCAGCAGCCAAGATCGAACTAGCGGGGAACAGACCCAGTACTTC. The rearrangement joins TRBV3-1 (or the pseudogene TRBV3-2) to TRBJ2-5, with TRBD2 matching 10 bases. After removal of 0 bases from V and 6 bases from J, the junction contained 7 bases not matched to a gene. This CDR3 is built from 16 residues. Germline CDR1 and CDR2: LGHDT and YNNKEL (reference sequence).

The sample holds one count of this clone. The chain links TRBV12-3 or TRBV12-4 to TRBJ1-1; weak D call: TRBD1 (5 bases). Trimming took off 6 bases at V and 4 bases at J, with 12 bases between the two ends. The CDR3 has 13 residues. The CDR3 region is CASSFGAITEAFF. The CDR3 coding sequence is TGTGCCAGCAGCTTTGGGGCCATCACTGAAGCTTTCTTT.

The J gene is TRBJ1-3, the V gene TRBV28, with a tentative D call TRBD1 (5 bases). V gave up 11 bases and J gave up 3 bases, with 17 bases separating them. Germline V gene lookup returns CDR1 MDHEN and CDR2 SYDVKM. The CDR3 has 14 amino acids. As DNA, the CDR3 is TGTGCCGTCTTAGGGGTCGGCGATGGAAACACCATATATTTT. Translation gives CAVLGVGDGNTIYF.

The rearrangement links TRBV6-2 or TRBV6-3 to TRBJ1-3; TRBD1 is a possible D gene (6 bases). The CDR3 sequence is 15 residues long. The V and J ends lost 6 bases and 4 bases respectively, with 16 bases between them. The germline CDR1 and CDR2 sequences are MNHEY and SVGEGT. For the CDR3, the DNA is TGTGCCAGCAGCCGAAGACCAGGGGAAGGAAACACCATATATTTT. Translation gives CASSRRPGEGNTIYF.

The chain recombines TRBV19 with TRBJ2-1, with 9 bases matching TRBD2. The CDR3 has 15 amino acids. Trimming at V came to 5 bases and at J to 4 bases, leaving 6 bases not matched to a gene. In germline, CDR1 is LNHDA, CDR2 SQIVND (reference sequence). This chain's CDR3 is CASSLSAGGYNEQFF. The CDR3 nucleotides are TGTGCCAGTAGTTTGTCAGCGGGGGGTTACAATGAGCAGTTCTTC. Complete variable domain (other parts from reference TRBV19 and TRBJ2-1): DGGITQSPKYLFRKEGQNVTLSCEQNLNHDAMYWYRQDPGQGLRLIYYSQIVNDFQKGDIAEGYSVSREKKESFPLTVTSAQKNPTAFYLCASSLSAGGYNEQFFGPGTRLTVL.

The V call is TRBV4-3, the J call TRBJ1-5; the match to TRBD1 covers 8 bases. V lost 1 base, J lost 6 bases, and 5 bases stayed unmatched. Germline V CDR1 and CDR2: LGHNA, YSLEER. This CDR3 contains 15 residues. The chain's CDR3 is CASSQGRGLGQPQHF. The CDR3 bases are TGCGCCAGCAGCCAAGGCAGGGGGCTTGGTCAGCCCCAGCATTTT.

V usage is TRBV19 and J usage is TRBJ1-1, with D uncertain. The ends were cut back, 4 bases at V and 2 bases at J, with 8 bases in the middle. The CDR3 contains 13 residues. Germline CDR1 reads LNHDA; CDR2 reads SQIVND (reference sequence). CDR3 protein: CASSREVNTEAFF. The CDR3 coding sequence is TGTGCCAGTAGTAGGGAGGTAAACACTGAAGCTTTCTTT.